This entry lists 17 T cell receptor beta chains sequenced from one sample in a study of blood T cell repertoires in COVID-19. Repertoires were generated with immunoSEQ multiplex PCR, while TCRdb's copy carries only in-frame clones and drops some. Of about 100,000 clones listed, just under 85% are singletons. The source material was peripheral blood. The source is a woman older than 75 with active or convalescent COVID-19.

The rearrangement uses TRBV19 and TRBJ1-4; perhaps TRBD1 as D (6 bases). Between the trimmed V and J ends, which lost 10 bases and 2 bases, there was a span of 23 bases. This CDR3 comprises 17 residues. Germline CDR1 reads LNHDA; CDR2 reads SQIVND (reference sequence). CDR3 in amino acids: CATFPGQRIATNEKLFF. CDR3 DNA sequence: TGTGCCACCTTCCCGGGACAACGAATAGCGACTAATGAAAAACTGTTTTTT.

The chain recombines TRBV6-6 with TRBJ1-6; D is uncertain. Trimming left V 5 bases short and J 7 bases short, with 18 bases between. Per germline, CDR1 MNHNY and CDR2 SVGAGI (reference sequence). This CDR3 has 16 residues. The CDR3 region is CASSTARGGSNSPLHF. DNA for the CDR3: TGTGCCAGCAGTACGGCCCGGGGAGGGTCCAATTCACCCCTCCACTTT.

The V call is TRBV7-3, the J call TRBJ1-1, with TRBD1 matching 7 bases. Germline CDR1 SGHTA, CDR2 FQGTGA. The CDR3 runs 13 residues. The junction had 1 base not matched to a gene; V was cut back by 6 bases and J by 0 bases. CDR3 coding DNA: TGTGCCAGCAGAAGGGGGCTGAACACTGAAGCTTTCTTT. Encoded protein: CASRRGLNTEAFF. Using reference TRBV7-3 and TRBJ1-1 for the parts outside the CDR3, the full variable domain is GAGVSQTPSNKVTEKGKYVELRCDPISGHTALYWYRQSLGQGPEFLIYFQGTGAADDSGLPNDRFFAVRPEGSVSTLKIQRTERGDSAVYLCASRRGLNTEAFFGQGTRLTVV.

The V and J genes are TRBV27 and TRBJ1-3, with TRBD1 matching 7 bases. The CDR3 has 17 residues. The J segment lost 0 bases and the V segment lost 6 bases, leaving 11 bases of the junction unmatched. Germline CDR1 and CDR2: MNHEY and SMNVEV (reference sequence). The CDR3 DNA follows: TGTGCCAGCAGGCCCGGGACAGCTCATCTCTCTGGAAACACCATATATTTT. Translating it yields CASRPGTAHLSGNTIYF.

This clone was picked up a small number of times. The V and J genes are TRBV27 and TRBJ1-1; unclear D gene. The CDR3 is 16 amino acids. Germline V CDR1 and CDR2: MNHEY, SMNVEV (reference sequence). Trimming removed 4 bases at V and 0 bases at J, with 15 bases between. In DNA, the CDR3 is TGTGCCAGCAGTTCGGGGAATCGGTTGGTGAACACTGAAGCTTTCTTT. Amino acid sequence: CASSSGNRLVNTEAFF.

CDR3: CASSEAQGLEQYF. The CDR3 bases are TGTGCCAGCAGTGAAGCCCAGGGGCTCGAGCAGTACTTC. The V and J genes are TRBV6-1 and TRBJ2-7; D possibly corresponds to TRBD1 (6 bases). V lost 0 bases and J lost 6, with 9 bases in between. The germline V gene encodes CDR1 MNHNS and CDR2 SASEGT. The CDR3 consists of 13 residues.

This sequence joins TRBV18 and TRBJ1-5, with 7 bases aligning to TRBD1. V trimming: 2 bases; J trimming: 2 bases; junction bases outside the gene matches: 0. The CDR3 runs 14 residues. From germline, CDR1 is KGHSH and CDR2 LQKENI. The CDR3 sequence is CASSPGQGNQPQHF. CDR3 nucleotide sequence: TGTGCCAGCTCACCAGGACAGGGCAATCAGCCCCAGCATTTT.

CDR3 loop: CSTKDRGEKLFF. The CDR3 coding sequence is TGCAGCACAAAGGACAGGGGCGAAAAACTGTTTTTT. J is TRBJ1-4 and V is TRBV29-1; TRBD1 aligns across 9 bases. With 8 bases clipped from V and 8 bases from J, the junction kept 6 bases outside the gene matches. This CDR3 is built from 12 residues. In germline, CDR1 is SQVTM, CDR2 ANQGSEA.

The rearrangement uses TRBV7-2 and TRBJ1-1; D is undetermined. Germline V CDR1 and CDR2: SGHTA, FQGNSA. With 2 bases removed from V and 3 bases from J, the gap between germline ends came to 10 bases. The CDR3 totals 14 residues. The CDR3 sequence: CASSLHGRDTEAFF. The CDR3 DNA reads as TGTGCCAGCAGCTTACACGGTCGTGACACTGAAGCTTTCTTT.

The chain employs TRBV6-1 and TRBJ2-7; TRBD1 aligns across 7 bases. Looked up from germline, CDR1 is MNHNS and CDR2 is SASEGT. Trimming removed 4 bases from V and 5 bases from J; junction bases left unmatched: 14. The CDR3 has 16 residues. This CDR3 reads CASSGTSWTGIDEQYF. The CDR3 DNA follows: TGTGCCAGCAGTGGAACCTCGTGGACAGGTATCGACGAGCAGTACTTC.

The genes are TRBV27 and TRBJ2-1; 11 positions match TRBD1. The V segment lost 3 bases and the J segment 9 bases; nucleotides outside the gene matches: 10. The CDR3 spans 16 residues. The germline V gene encodes CDR1 MNHEY and CDR2 SMNVEV (reference sequence). In DNA form, the CDR3 reads TGTGCCAGCAGTTTTAGACTGGGACAGGGGGTCGGTGAGCAGTTCTTC. This translates into CASSFRLGQGVGEQFF.

This rearrangement joins TRBV30 to TRBJ2-7, with D possibly matching TRBD1 (5 bases). The germline V and J ends were trimmed by 0 bases and 5 bases, with 14 bases remaining between them. Per germline, CDR1 GTSNPN and CDR2 SVGIG (reference sequence). The CDR3 runs to 14 residues. Here the CDR3 reads CAWSVGAYIDEQYF. CDR3 sequence (DNA): TGTGCCTGGAGTGTAGGGGCCTATATCGACGAGCAGTACTTC.

J is TRBJ1-3 and V is TRBV18; 7 bases match TRBD1. Per the germline V gene, CDR1 is KGHSH and CDR2 is LQKENI. The V segment lost 3 bases and the J segment 6 bases; nucleotides outside the gene matches: 8. The CDR3 has 15 amino acids. Here the CDR3 DNA reads TGTGCCAGCTCACCCAAGGAAGGGGGCGTAAACACCATATATTTT. The encoded protein is CASSPKEGGVNTIYF.

The rearrangement uses TRBV21-1 and TRBJ1-6; the table calls TRBD1, which could not be checked here. TRBV21-1 is a listed pseudogene. This CDR3 region has 14 residues. The CDR3 loop is CASHRQGESSPLHF. CDR3 nucleotides: TGTGCCAGCCATAGACAGGGTGAGAGTTCACCCCTCCACTTT.

This clone was recorded a few times. The genes are TRBV29-1 and TRBJ1-2; D might be TRBD1 (6 bases). V was shortened by 7 bases and J by 10 bases, with 22 bases between the two germline ends. The CDR3 loop spans 13 amino acids. Germline V gives CDR1 SQVTM, CDR2 ANQGSEA. DNA for the CDR3: TGCAGCGCCCAAACGGGGGGGGGCTTTGACTACACCTTC. Translating gives CSAQTGGGFDYTF.

The chain links TRBV28 to TRBJ2-1, with 8 bases identical to TRBD2. The CDR3 length is 16 residues. Germline V gene lookup returns CDR1 MDHEN and CDR2 SYDVKM. V was clipped by 7 bases and J by 1 base; unmatched bases: 9. The CDR3 DNA reads as TGTGCCAGCACCCTCGGGGGGGGCCGATCCTACAATGAGCAGTTCTTC. It translates to CASTLGGGRSYNEQFF.

Here the CDR3 DNA reads TGTGCCAGCAGTCCCCGGGACAGGGGGCAGGGGGATCAGCCCCAGCATTTT. This sequence encodes CASSPRDRGQGDQPQHF. The V call is TRBV28, the J call TRBJ1-5, with TRBD1 identical over 12 bases. J gave up 5 bases and V 5 bases, and 10 bases lay outside the gene matches. Germline V gene sequence: CDR1 MDHEN, CDR2 SYDVKM. The CDR3 has 17 amino acids.